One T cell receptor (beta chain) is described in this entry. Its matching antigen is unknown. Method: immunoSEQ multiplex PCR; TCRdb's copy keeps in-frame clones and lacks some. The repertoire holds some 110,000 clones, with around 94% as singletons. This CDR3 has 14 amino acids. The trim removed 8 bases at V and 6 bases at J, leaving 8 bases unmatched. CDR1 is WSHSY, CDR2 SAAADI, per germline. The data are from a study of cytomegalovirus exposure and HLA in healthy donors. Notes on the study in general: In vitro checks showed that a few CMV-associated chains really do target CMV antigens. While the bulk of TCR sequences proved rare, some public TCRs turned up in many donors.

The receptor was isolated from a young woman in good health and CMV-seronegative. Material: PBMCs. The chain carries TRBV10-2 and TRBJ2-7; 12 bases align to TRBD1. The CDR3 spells CASGPGQGAVEQYF. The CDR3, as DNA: TGCGCCAGCGGACCGGGACAGGGGGCAGTCGAGCAGTACTTC.